This is a list of T cell receptor beta chains from one sample in a study of Graves' ophthalmopathy and Graves' hyperthyroidism. Using its own MiXCR run on the multiplex PCR reads, TCRdb lists one record per CDR3 protein. The data show about 1.1 million distinct CDR3 sequences, 35% to 40% seen once. The sample taken for sequencing was peripheral blood or thyroid tissue (not recorded which). These receptors were obtained from an adult man with Graves' hyperthyroidism. CDR3s include the opening cysteine and the closing phenylalanine or tryptophan. A D gene is named only where the DNA matches it firmly. Size tells how often a clone was seen (once, few, many) or the class of an expanded clone, and some rows leave it out.

v_call: TRBV7-9
d_call: -
clone_size: many
j_call: TRBJ1-5
cdr3_aa: CASSSENSNQPQHF
cdr3_nt: TGTGCCAGCAGCTCAGAGAATAGCAATCAGCCCCAGCATTTT

v_call: TRBV7-8
d_call: -
clone_size: many
j_call: TRBJ1-1
cdr3_aa: CASSPILSTEAFF
cdr3_nt: TGTGCCAGCAGCCCAATCCTAAGTACTGAAGCTTTCTTT

v_call: TRBV2
d_call: -
clone_size: many
j_call: TRBJ2-5
cdr3_aa: CATLTGDPKETQYF
cdr3_nt: TGTGCCACTCTGACAGGCGACCCTAAAGAGACCCAGTACTTC

v_call: TRBV10-3
d_call: -
clone_size: -
j_call: TRBJ1-4
cdr3_aa: CAIRRSPNRVDEKLFF
cdr3_nt: TGTGCCATCAGGAGATCCCCAAACAGGGTCGACGAAAAACTGTTTTTT

v_call: TRBV5-4
d_call: -
clone_size: few
j_call: TRBJ2-6
cdr3_aa: CASSLLTHNTGANVLTF
cdr3_nt: TGTGCCAGCAGCCTCCTGACACACAACACTGGGGCCAACGTCCTGACTTTC

v_call: TRBV25-1
d_call: -
clone_size: -
j_call: TRBJ2-3
cdr3_aa: CASSYGGNTQYF
cdr3_nt: TGTGCCAGCAGCTACGGGGGAAATACGCAGTATTTT

v_call: TRBV12-3/TRBV12-4
d_call: TRBD1
clone_size: -
j_call: TRBJ1-2
cdr3_aa: CASSQSTGGRGYTF
cdr3_nt: TGTGCCAGCAGTCAATCGACAGGGGGCCGGGGCTACACCTTC

v_call: TRBV11-2
d_call: -
clone_size: -
j_call: TRBJ2-5
cdr3_aa: CASSFGQSRETQYF
cdr3_nt: TGTGCCAGCAGCTTCGGACAGTCCCGAGAGACCCAGTACTTC

v_call: TRBV7-9
d_call: -
clone_size: many
j_call: TRBJ2-7
cdr3_aa: CASIHPRGAGQYF
cdr3_nt: TGTGCCAGCATCCACCCGAGAGGGGCTGGGCAGTACTTC

v_call: TRBV25-1
d_call: -
clone_size: many
j_call: TRBJ1-1
cdr3_aa: CASSDTTSNTEAFF
cdr3_nt: TGTGCCAGCAGTGACACGACATCGAACACTGAAGCTTTCTTT

v_call: TRBV20-1
d_call: -
clone_size: many
j_call: TRBJ2-7
cdr3_aa: CSARGDLSYEQYF
cdr3_nt: TGCAGTGCTAGGGGGGACTTGTCCTACGAGCAGTACTTC

v_call: TRBV7-2
d_call: -
clone_size: many
j_call: TRBJ2-7
cdr3_aa: CASTASFSLGDGHF
cdr3_nt: TGTGCCAGCACAGCCTCGTTCTCGCTCGGCGACGGCCATTTC

v_call: TRBV7-9
d_call: TRBD1
clone_size: -
j_call: TRBJ1-6
cdr3_aa: CASSSTQGMYNSPLHF
cdr3_nt: TGTGCCAGCAGCTCGACACAGGGGATGTATAATTCACCCCTCCACTTT

v_call: TRBV7-6
d_call: -
clone_size: -
j_call: TRBJ1-2
cdr3_aa: CASREVVGGYTF
cdr3_nt: TGTGCCAGCAGGGAAGTAGTTGGTGGCTACACCTTC

v_call: TRBV12-3/TRBV12-4
d_call: -
clone_size: many
j_call: TRBJ2-6
cdr3_aa: CASSLIGIVSVGLTF
cdr3_nt: TGTGCCAGCAGTTTAATCGGGATCGTATCGGTTGGACTGACTTTC

v_call: TRBV2
d_call: TRBD2
clone_size: many
j_call: TRBJ2-7
cdr3_aa: CASRGVSSGVEYF
cdr3_nt: TGTGCCAGCCGGGGCGTAAGTAGCGGGGTCGAGTACTTC

v_call: TRBV19
d_call: TRBD2
clone_size: few
j_call: TRBJ2-2
cdr3_aa: CASRTPGLAGGRTGELFF
cdr3_nt: TGTGCCAGTAGAACACCGGGACTAGCGGGAGGGAGGACCGGGGAGCTGTTTTTT

v_call: TRBV5-1
d_call: -
clone_size: once
j_call: TRBJ1-1
cdr3_aa: CASSSSGLRTEAFF
cdr3_nt: TGCGCCAGCAGCTCCTCCGGGCTGCGCACTGAAGCTTTCTTT

v_call: TRBV7-6
d_call: -
clone_size: many
j_call: TRBJ2-7
cdr3_aa: CASSADGFPYEQYF
cdr3_nt: TGTGCCAGCAGCGCAGACGGGTTTCCCTACGAGCAGTACTTC

v_call: TRBV6-5
d_call: TRBD1
clone_size: few
j_call: TRBJ1-6
cdr3_aa: CASSDRGNNSPLHF
cdr3_nt: TGTGCCAGCAGTGACAGGGGTAATAATTCACCCCTCCACTTT

v_call: TRBV16
d_call: -
clone_size: -
j_call: TRBJ1-5
cdr3_aa: CASSQGGVSNQPQHF
cdr3_nt: TGTGCCAGCAGCCAAGGGGGGGTCAGCAATCAGCCCCAGCATTTT

v_call: TRBV10-3
d_call: -
clone_size: -
j_call: TRBJ1-1
cdr3_aa: CAVSEVGEYTEAFF
cdr3_nt: TGTGCCGTTAGTGAGGTGGGGGAGTACACTGAAGCTTTCTTT

v_call: TRBV7-9
d_call: -
clone_size: -
j_call: TRBJ2-5
cdr3_aa: CASSQDLRQETQYF
cdr3_nt: TGTGCCAGCAGCCAAGATTTACGACAAGAGACCCAGTACTTC

v_call: TRBV6-1
d_call: -
clone_size: -
j_call: TRBJ1-1
cdr3_aa: CASRGTLDPEASF
cdr3_nt: TGTGCCAGCAGGGGGACACTGGACCCTGAAGCTTCCTTT

v_call: TRBV2
d_call: TRBD1
clone_size: many
j_call: TRBJ2-7
cdr3_aa: CASSEGGGSSYEQYF
cdr3_nt: TGTGCCAGCAGTGAAGGAGGGGGCTCCTCCTACGAGCAGTACTTC

v_call: TRBV9
d_call: TRBD1
clone_size: many
j_call: TRBJ2-7
cdr3_aa: CASSVGQGAVYEQYF
cdr3_nt: TGTGCCAGCAGCGTAGGCCAGGGGGCCGTCTACGAGCAGTACTTC

v_call: TRBV29-1
d_call: -
clone_size: many
j_call: TRBJ1-5
cdr3_aa: CSAGTTILPQHF
cdr3_nt: TGCAGCGCCGGGACAACCATCTTGCCCCAGCATTTT

v_call: TRBV19
d_call: -
clone_size: few
j_call: TRBJ2-2
cdr3_aa: CASSYQGGTGELFF
cdr3_nt: TGTGCCAGTAGTTATCAGGGTGGCACCGGGGAGCTGTTTTTT

v_call: TRBV10-3
d_call: TRBD1
clone_size: -
j_call: TRBJ2-2
cdr3_aa: CASTPTGVRELFF
cdr3_nt: TGTGCCAGCACCCCGACAGGGGTCAGGGAGCTGTTTTTT

v_call: TRBV29-1
d_call: -
clone_size: many
j_call: TRBJ2-7
cdr3_aa: CSVVGYSSYEQYF
cdr3_nt: TGCAGCGTTGTGGGGTATAGCTCCTACGAGCAGTACTTC

v_call: TRBV2
d_call: -
clone_size: many
j_call: TRBJ2-2
cdr3_aa: CASSEVAGELFF
cdr3_nt: TGTGCCAGCAGTGAGGTAGCCGGGGAGCTGTTTTTT

v_call: TRBV24-1
d_call: -
clone_size: many
j_call: TRBJ2-5
cdr3_aa: CATSDSAGRETQYF
cdr3_nt: TGTGCCACCAGTGATTCAGCCGGCCGAGAGACCCAGTACTTC

v_call: TRBV2
d_call: -
clone_size: few
j_call: TRBJ2-6
cdr3_aa: CATEGGAGANVLTF
cdr3_nt: TGTGCTACCGAGGGGGGAGCTGGGGCCAACGTCCTGACTTTC

v_call: TRBV5-1
d_call: -
clone_size: -
j_call: TRBJ1-2
cdr3_aa: CASSLSGDAGNTF
cdr3_nt: TGCGCCAGCAGCTTGTCGGGGGACGCTGGAAACACCTTC

v_call: TRBV11-2
d_call: -
clone_size: -
j_call: TRBJ1-1
cdr3_aa: CASSTNVAVNTEAFF
cdr3_nt: TGTGCCAGCAGCACTAACGTCGCGGTGAACACTGAAGCTTTCTTT

v_call: TRBV7-8
d_call: -
clone_size: many
j_call: TRBJ2-7
cdr3_aa: CASSLGAIPAEGEQYF
cdr3_nt: TGTGCCAGCAGCTTAGGGGCGATCCCGGCCGAGGGGGAGCAGTACTTC

v_call: TRBV25-1
d_call: TRBD1
clone_size: once
j_call: TRBJ1-1
cdr3_aa: CASVDRASTEAFF
cdr3_nt: TGTGCCAGTGTGGACAGGGCGAGCACTGAAGCTTTCTTT

v_call: TRBV7-2
d_call: TRBD1
clone_size: -
j_call: TRBJ1-6
cdr3_aa: CTSSLEGRGIDSPLHF
cdr3_nt: TGTACCAGCAGCTTAGAGGGCAGGGGGATTGATTCACCCCTCCACTTT

v_call: TRBV7-2
d_call: -
clone_size: many
j_call: TRBJ2-5
cdr3_aa: CASSPSLQRPSETQYF
cdr3_nt: TGTGCCAGCAGCCCTAGCCTGCAGCGGCCCTCAGAGACCCAGTACTTC

v_call: TRBV6-5
d_call: -
clone_size: -
j_call: TRBJ1-1
cdr3_aa: CASSYGGVWSTEAFF
cdr3_nt: TGTGCCAGCAGTTACGGGGGAGTCTGGTCCACTGAAGCTTTCTTT

v_call: TRBV10-3
d_call: TRBD1
clone_size: many
j_call: TRBJ1-6
cdr3_aa: CATRPGQPNSPLHF
cdr3_nt: TGTGCCACTCGGCCGGGACAGCCTAATTCACCCCTCCACTTT

v_call: TRBV12-3/TRBV12-4
d_call: -
clone_size: many
j_call: TRBJ2-5
cdr3_aa: CASTSLGYQETQYF
cdr3_nt: TGTGCCAGCACCTCTTTAGGGTACCAAGAGACCCAGTACTTC

v_call: TRBV5-1
d_call: -
clone_size: -
j_call: TRBJ2-2
cdr3_aa: CASSLSAVGTGELFF
cdr3_nt: TGCGCCAGCAGCTTGTCGGCAGTCGGAACCGGGGAGCTGTTTTTT

v_call: TRBV10-3
d_call: -
clone_size: many
j_call: TRBJ2-7
cdr3_aa: CAVHRGNLKQRGVDEQYF
cdr3_nt: TGTGCCGTCCACAGGGGGAACCTAAAACAGCGGGGGGTCGACGAGCAGTACTTC

v_call: TRBV20-1
d_call: TRBD1
clone_size: -
j_call: TRBJ2-7
cdr3_aa: CSATIAGTGTYEQYF
cdr3_nt: TGCAGTGCTACAATCGCCGGGACAGGCACCTACGAGCAGTACTTC

v_call: TRBV10-2
d_call: -
clone_size: many
j_call: TRBJ1-2
cdr3_aa: CASARGSGYTF
cdr3_nt: TGCGCCAGCGCCCGGGGTTCTGGCTACACCTTC

v_call: TRBV19
d_call: -
clone_size: many
j_call: TRBJ1-1
cdr3_aa: CASSIGGGTEAFF
cdr3_nt: TGTGCCAGTAGTATTGGAGGAGGCACTGAAGCTTTCTTT

v_call: TRBV2
d_call: TRBD2
clone_size: -
j_call: TRBJ2-2
cdr3_aa: CASTSGTVTGELFF
cdr3_nt: TGTGCCAGCACGAGCGGGACCGTGACCGGGGAGCTGTTTTTT

v_call: TRBV4-2
d_call: -
clone_size: -
j_call: TRBJ2-7
cdr3_aa: CASSQERGGYHEQYF
cdr3_nt: TGTGCCAGCAGCCAAGAAAGGGGGGGCTACCACGAGCAGTACTTC

v_call: TRBV20-1
d_call: -
clone_size: -
j_call: TRBJ2-5
cdr3_aa: CSASQTNQPQYF
cdr3_nt: TGCAGTGCTAGTCAGACTAATCAGCCCCAGTACTTC

v_call: TRBV20-1
d_call: -
clone_size: -
j_call: TRBJ2-7
cdr3_aa: CSARERTTSTYEQYF
cdr3_nt: TGCAGTGCTAGAGAACGAACTACCTCCACCTACGAGCAGTACTTC

v_call: TRBV20-1
d_call: TRBD2
clone_size: -
j_call: TRBJ2-7
cdr3_aa: CSARDPRAGRITRQYF
cdr3_nt: TGCAGTGCTAGAGATCCGCGAGCGGGAAGGATTACGAGGCAGTACTTC